Presented here are 19 T cell receptor beta chains from one specimen sequenced in a study of control samples from healthy donors and cancer patients. The table came from immunoSEQ multiplex PCR; TCRdb's copy has only in-frame clones and leaves some out. The sample has 150,000 to 200,000 clones; roughly 90% are singletons. The sequenced material came from blood. The source is a man in his thirties or forties in good health.

With respect to this clone: Other DNA sequences in the sample encode the same CDR3. The chain employs TRBV7-9 and TRBJ1-4; D uncertain. Germline values: CDR1 SEHNR, CDR2 FQNEAQ (reference sequence). With 3 bases removed from V and 7 bases from J, the gap between germline ends came to 3 bases. This CDR3 is 11 amino acids long. Here the CDR3 reads CASSLSEKLFF. The CDR3, as DNA: TGTGCCAGCAGCTTGAGTGAAAAACTGTTTTTT.

The chain joins TRBV5-8 to TRBJ2-1; 9 bases match TRBD2. V was pared by 1 base and J by 7 bases, with 6 bases of the junction left unmatched. The CDR3 has 15 residues. Germline V gene lookup returns CDR1 SGHTS and CDR2 YDEGEE. CDR3 in amino acids: CASSLYPSGVNEQFF. The CDR3 DNA follows: TGTGCCAGCAGCTTGTATCCTAGCGGGGTTAATGAGCAGTTCTTC.

The chain recombines TRBV6-6 with TRBJ2-7; D is undetermined. The V gene lost 0 bases and the J gene lost 4 bases, with 7 bases spanning the gap. Germline lookup yields CDR1 MNHNY and CDR2 SVGAGI (reference sequence). The CDR3 extends over 13 amino acids. DNA for the CDR3: TGTGCCAGCAGTTACTCTTATGGGTACGAGCAGTACTTC. Translating it yields CASSYSYGYEQYF.

The V call is TRBV19, the J call TRBJ2-5, with 7 bases that match TRBD2. V lost 11 bases, J lost 4 bases, and 4 bases stayed unmatched. The CDR3 loop spans 11 amino acids. The germline CDR1 and CDR2 sequences are LNHDA and SQIVND (reference sequence). CDR3 sequence: CASRGGETQYF. As DNA, the CDR3 is TGTGCCTCCCGCGGGGGAGAGACCCAGTACTTC.

V is TRBV6-8 and J is TRBJ1-5; 7 bases are shared with TRBD1. The CDR3 has 14 residues. J lost 3 bases, V lost 6 bases, and 5 bases had no gene match. Germline lookup yields CDR1 MNHGY and CDR2 SAAAGT. The CDR3 DNA reads TGTGCCAGCAGAAAAGGGGGCTACAATCAGCCCCAGCATTTT. This gives the protein CASRKGGYNQPQHF.

This rearrangement joins TRBV19 to TRBJ1-1; tentative D call: TRBD1 (5 bases). V lost 6 bases, J lost 4 bases, and 21 bases lay in between. Germline V lookup: CDR1 LNHDA, CDR2 SQIVND (reference sequence). The CDR3 extends over 16 amino acids. The CDR3 reads CASSLLRRGGFTEAFF. In nucleotides, the CDR3 is TGTGCCAGTAGCTTACTACGACGGGGGGGGTTCACTGAAGCTTTCTTT.

This sequence joins TRBV5-1 and TRBJ2-3; 10 positions match TRBD2. V lost 1 base and J lost 3; bases outside the gene matches: 5. The CDR3 has 16 amino acids. The germline gives CDR1 SGHRS, CDR2 YFSETQ. As DNA, the CDR3 is TGCGCCAGCAGCTTGAATCTAGCGGGGGTGACAGATACGCAGTATTTT. Its protein product is CASSLNLAGVTDTQYF.

V and J are TRBV28 and TRBJ1-3, with 10 bases aligning to TRBD1. The J segment lost 7 bases and the V segment lost 5 bases, leaving 8 bases of the junction unmatched. Germline assignment: CDR1 MDHEN and CDR2 SYDVKM. The length of the CDR3 is 15 residues. CDR3 loop: CASSTPGQGYNTIYF. DNA for the CDR3: TGTGCCAGCAGTACGCCGGGACAGGGGTACAACACCATATATTTT.

The rearrangement joins TRBV27 to TRBJ2-2, with D tentatively TRBD2 (6 bases). The CDR3 sequence is 14 residues long. Germline loops: CDR1 MNHEY, CDR2 SMNVEV (reference sequence). Trimming took 2 bases from V and 4 from J, leaving 8 bases between them. The CDR3: CASSLGGPTGELFF. Written as DNA, the CDR3 is TGTGCCAGCAGTTTAGGAGGGCCCACCGGGGAGCTGTTTTTT.

The CDR3 DNA is TGTGCCAGCAGCGTCGAGGGATTCCTCACCGGGGAGCTGTTTTTT. Its protein is CASSVEGFLTGELFF. The chain is built from TRBV9 and TRBJ2-2, with D maybe TRBD2 (5 bases). The CDR3 is made up of 15 amino acids. The V and J ends lost 2 bases and 4 bases respectively, with 12 bases between them. Germline CDR1 SGDLS, CDR2 YYNGEE.

This rearrangement joins TRBV7-6 to TRBJ2-1, with unresolved D. Germline V lookup: CDR1 SGHVS, CDR2 FNYEAQ. The germline V and J ends were trimmed by 0 bases and 6 bases, with 12 bases remaining between them. This CDR3 has 15 residues. The CDR3 spells CASSLAELRFNEQFF. The CDR3 region has the DNA TGTGCCAGCAGCTTAGCTGAACTGCGATTCAATGAGCAGTTCTTC.

In the case of this clone: At one end the junction does not follow the germline gene, possibly because of a read error. The rearrangement joins TRBV20-1 to TRBJ2-1; a possible D gene is TRBD2 (6 bases). This CDR3 contains 14 residues. Germline CDR1 DFQATT, CDR2 SNEGSKA (reference sequence). This CDR3 is CSASLRDSYNEQLF. CDR3 nucleotide sequence: TGCAGTGCTAGTCTGAGGGACTCCTACAATGAGCAGCTCTTC.

V usage is TRBV7-3 and J usage is TRBJ2-1; TRBD2 aligns across 12 bases. This CDR3 is 18 amino acids long. Germline-derived CDR1 and CDR2 are SGHTA and FQGTGA. Losses at the gene ends were 4 bases for V and 3 bases for J; bases not matched to a gene: 10. CDR3 bases: TGTGCCAGCAGCTCGCCAGACGGACTAGCGGGGAACTACAATGAGCAGTTCTTC. Its protein is CASSSPDGLAGNYNEQFF.

The V call is TRBV28, the J call TRBJ1-5; unclear D gene. Per the germline V gene, CDR1 is MDHEN and CDR2 is SYDVKM. The CDR3 has 11 amino acids. Deletions cut 6 bases from V and 7 bases from J, with 7 bases between. The CDR3 DNA reads TGTGCCAGCAGACGTCAGCAGCCCCAGCATTTT. Its translation is CASRRQQPQHF.

This chain connects TRBV5-8 to TRBJ2-7, with TRBD2 matching over 7 bases. Germline V gene sequence: CDR1 SGHTS, CDR2 YDEGEE. CDR3 length equals 16 residues. With 4 bases clipped from V and 0 bases from J, the junction kept 10 bases outside the gene matches. The CDR3 DNA sequence: TGTGCCAGCAGCCGGGTTAGGTGGGACTACTCCTACGAGCAGTACTTC. It codes for CASSRVRWDYSYEQYF.

The gene calls are TRBV10-2 and TRBJ1-1; 8 bases match TRBD1. Germline assignment: CDR1 WSHSY and CDR2 SAAADI. The CDR3 spans 16 residues. J lost 7 bases, V lost 4 bases, and 14 bases had no gene match. The CDR3 reads CASSGRTGSSQFEAFF. The DNA for the CDR3 is TGCGCCAGCAGTGGTCGGACAGGGAGCTCTCAATTTGAAGCTTTCTTT.

The chain recombines TRBV13 with TRBJ2-1, with D perhaps matching TRBD2 (6 bases). Germline V CDR1 and CDR2: PRHDT, FYEKMQ (reference sequence). The CDR3 extends over 17 amino acids. V lost 1 base and J 0 bases, leaving 13 bases between the germline ends. This chain's CDR3 is CASSLVDGTGSYNEQFF. DNA of the CDR3: TGTGCCAGCAGCTTAGTTGATGGGACTGGCTCCTACAATGAGCAGTTCTTC.

The chain is built from TRBV4-1 and TRBJ2-7; D might be TRBD1 (6 bases). V lost 3 bases to trimming and J lost 1 base, with 22 bases between them. CDR1 and CDR2 from the germline V gene are MGHRA and YSYEKL. The CDR3 is made up of 18 amino acids. The CDR3 protein is CASSHLLVGQRSSYEQYF. In DNA form, the CDR3 reads TGCGCCAGCAGCCACCTCTTGGTAGGACAGCGATCATCCTACGAGCAGTACTTC.

This chain joins TRBV27 and TRBJ2-6; D unresolved. The germline gives CDR1 MNHEY, CDR2 SMNVEV (reference sequence). V was trimmed by 0 bases and J by 0 bases, leaving 3 bases between them. The CDR3 has 15 residues. The CDR3 sequence: CASSLSTSGANVLTF. The CDR3 coding sequence is TGTGCCAGCAGTTTATCCACCTCTGGGGCCAACGTCCTGACTTTC.